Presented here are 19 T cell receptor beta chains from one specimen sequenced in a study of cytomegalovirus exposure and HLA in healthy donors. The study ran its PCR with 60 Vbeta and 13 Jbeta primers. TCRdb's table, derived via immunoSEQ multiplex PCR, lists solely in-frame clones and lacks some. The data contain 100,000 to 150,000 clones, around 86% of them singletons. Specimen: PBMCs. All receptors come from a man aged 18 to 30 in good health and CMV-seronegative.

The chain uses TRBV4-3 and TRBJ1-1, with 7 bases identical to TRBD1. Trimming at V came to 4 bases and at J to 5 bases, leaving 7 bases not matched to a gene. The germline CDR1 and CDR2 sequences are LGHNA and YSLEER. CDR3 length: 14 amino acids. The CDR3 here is CASSLTDRATEAFF. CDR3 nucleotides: TGCGCCAGCAGCCTAACAGACAGGGCTACTGAAGCTTTCTTT.

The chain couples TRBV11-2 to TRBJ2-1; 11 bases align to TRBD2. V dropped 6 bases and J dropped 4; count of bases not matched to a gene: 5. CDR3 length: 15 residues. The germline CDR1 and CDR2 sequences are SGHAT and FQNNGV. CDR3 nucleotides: TGTGCCAGCAGTTCTGGGACTAGCGGATACAATGAGCAGTTCTTC. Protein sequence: CASSSGTSGYNEQFF.

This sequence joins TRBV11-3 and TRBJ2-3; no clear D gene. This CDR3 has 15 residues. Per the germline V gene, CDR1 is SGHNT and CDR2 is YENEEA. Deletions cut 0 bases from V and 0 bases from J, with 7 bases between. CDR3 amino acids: CASSLDQRSTDTQYF. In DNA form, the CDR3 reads TGTGCCAGCAGCTTAGATCAGCGCAGCACAGATACGCAGTATTTT.

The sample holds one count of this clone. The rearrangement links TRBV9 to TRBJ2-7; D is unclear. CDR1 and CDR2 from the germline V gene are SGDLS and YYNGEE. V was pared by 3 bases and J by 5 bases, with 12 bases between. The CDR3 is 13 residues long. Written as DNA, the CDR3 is TGTGCCAGCAGCGGTGGCATATCCGACGAGCAGTACTTC. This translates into CASSGGISDEQYF.

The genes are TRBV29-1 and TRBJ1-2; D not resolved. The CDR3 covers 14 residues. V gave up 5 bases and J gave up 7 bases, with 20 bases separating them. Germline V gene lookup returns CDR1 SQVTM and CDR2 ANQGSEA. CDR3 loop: CSVPLGSAFGGYTF. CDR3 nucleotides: TGCAGCGTTCCATTGGGCAGTGCCTTCGGTGGCTACACCTTC.

The CDR3 nucleotides read TGTGCCAGCAGTTGGGCAGGGAAGTACAATGAGCAGTTCTTC. This encodes CASSWAGKYNEQFF. The chain combines TRBV28 with TRBJ2-1; TRBD1 might be the D (5 bases). Germline CDR1 MDHEN, CDR2 SYDVKM. The CDR3 has 14 amino acids. Trimming removed 4 bases from V and 4 bases from J, with 11 bases in between.

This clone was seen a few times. Here the CDR3 reads CASSLDIPGNTIYF. CDR3 DNA sequence: TGTGCCAGCAGCTTGGACATCCCTGGAAACACCATATATTTT. This sequence joins TRBV7-2 and TRBJ1-3; possible D gene TRBD1, 5 bases. V lost 3 bases and J lost 2, with 8 bases in between. This CDR3 contains 14 residues. The germline V gene encodes CDR1 SGHTA and CDR2 FQGNSA.

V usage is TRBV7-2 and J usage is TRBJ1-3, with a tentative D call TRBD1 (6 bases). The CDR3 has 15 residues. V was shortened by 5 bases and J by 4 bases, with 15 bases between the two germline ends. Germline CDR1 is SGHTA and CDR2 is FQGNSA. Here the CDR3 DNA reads TGTGCCAGCAGCCGGGGGGCGCAGGCGGGAAACACCATATATTTT. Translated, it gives CASSRGAQAGNTIYF.

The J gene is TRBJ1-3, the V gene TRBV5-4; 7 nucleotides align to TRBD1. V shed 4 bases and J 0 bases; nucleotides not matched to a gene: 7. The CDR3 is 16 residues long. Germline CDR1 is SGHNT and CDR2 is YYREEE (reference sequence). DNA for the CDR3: TGTGCCAGCAGCCATGGACAGGACCGCTCTGGAAACACCATATATTTT. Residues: CASSHGQDRSGNTIYF.

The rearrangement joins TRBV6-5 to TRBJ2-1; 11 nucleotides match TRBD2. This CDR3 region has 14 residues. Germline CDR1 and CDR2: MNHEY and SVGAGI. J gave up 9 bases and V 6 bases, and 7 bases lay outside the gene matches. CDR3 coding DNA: TGTGCCAGCAGGCTAGCGGGGGGTATCATTGAGCAGTTCTTC. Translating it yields CASRLAGGIIEQFF.

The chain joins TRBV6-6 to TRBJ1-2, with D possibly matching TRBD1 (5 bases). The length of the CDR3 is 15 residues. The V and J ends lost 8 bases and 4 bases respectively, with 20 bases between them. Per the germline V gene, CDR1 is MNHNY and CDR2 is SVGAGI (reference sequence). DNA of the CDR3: TGTGCCAGCTCCCCGGGGGGTTCTCCAATCTATGGCTACACCTTC. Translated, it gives CASSPGGSPIYGYTF.

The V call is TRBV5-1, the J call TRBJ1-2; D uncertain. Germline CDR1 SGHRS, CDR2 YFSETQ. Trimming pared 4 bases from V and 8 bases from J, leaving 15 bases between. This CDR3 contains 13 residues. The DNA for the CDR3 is TGCGCCAGCAGCGTGGCCCCCACTAGGGGCTACACCTTC. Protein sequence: CASSVAPTRGYTF.

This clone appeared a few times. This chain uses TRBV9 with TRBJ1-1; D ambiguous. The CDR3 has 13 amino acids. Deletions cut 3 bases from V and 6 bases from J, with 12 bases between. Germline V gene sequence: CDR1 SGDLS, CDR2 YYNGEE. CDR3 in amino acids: CASSGGIFAEAFF. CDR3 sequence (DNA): TGTGCCAGCAGCGGAGGGATATTTGCTGAAGCTTTCTTT.

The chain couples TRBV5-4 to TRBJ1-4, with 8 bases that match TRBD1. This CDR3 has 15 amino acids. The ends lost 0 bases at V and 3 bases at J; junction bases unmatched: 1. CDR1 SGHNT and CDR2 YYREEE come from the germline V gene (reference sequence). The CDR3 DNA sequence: TGTGCCAGCAGCTTGGGGACAGGGCCTAATGAAAAACTGTTTTTT. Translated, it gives CASSLGTGPNEKLFF.

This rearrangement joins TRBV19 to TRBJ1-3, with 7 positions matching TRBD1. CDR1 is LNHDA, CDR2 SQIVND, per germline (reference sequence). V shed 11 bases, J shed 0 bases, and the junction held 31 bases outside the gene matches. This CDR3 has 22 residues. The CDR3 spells CAGALDLRDSRPMINSGNTIYF. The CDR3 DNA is TGTGCCGGAGCGTTAGACTTAAGGGACAGCCGTCCTATGATAAACTCTGGAAACACCATATATTTT.

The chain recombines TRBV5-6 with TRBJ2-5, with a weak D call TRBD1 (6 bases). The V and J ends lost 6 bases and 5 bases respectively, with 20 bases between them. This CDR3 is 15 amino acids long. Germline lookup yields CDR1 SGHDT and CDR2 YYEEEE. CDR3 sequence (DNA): TGTGCCAGCAACGCGAAAAACAGGGATTTGGAGACCCAGTACTTC. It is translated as CASNAKNRDLETQYF.

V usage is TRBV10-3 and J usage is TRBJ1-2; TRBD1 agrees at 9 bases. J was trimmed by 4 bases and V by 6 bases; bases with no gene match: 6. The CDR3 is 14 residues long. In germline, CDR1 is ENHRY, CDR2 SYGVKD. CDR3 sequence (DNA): TGTGCCATCAGCACCGGGACAGGGACCTATGGCTACACCTTC. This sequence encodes CAISTGTGTYGYTF.

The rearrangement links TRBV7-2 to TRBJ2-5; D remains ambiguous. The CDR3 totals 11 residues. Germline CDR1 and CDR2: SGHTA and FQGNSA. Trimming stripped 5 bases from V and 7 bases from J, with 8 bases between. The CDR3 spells CASSPPRTQYF. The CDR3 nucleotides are TGTGCCAGCAGCCCCCCTCGGACCCAGTACTTC. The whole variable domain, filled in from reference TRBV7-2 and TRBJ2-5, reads GAGVSQSPSNKVTEKGKDVELRCDPISGHTALYWYRQSLGQGLEFLIYFQGNSAPDKSGLPSDRFSAERTGGSVSTLTIQRTQQEDSAVYLCASSPPRTQYFGPGTRLLVL.

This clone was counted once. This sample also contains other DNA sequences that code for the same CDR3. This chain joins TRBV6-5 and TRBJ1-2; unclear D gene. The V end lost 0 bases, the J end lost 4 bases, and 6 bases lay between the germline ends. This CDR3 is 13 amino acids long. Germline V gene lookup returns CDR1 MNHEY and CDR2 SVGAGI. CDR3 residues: CASSYSNGYGYTF. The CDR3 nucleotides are TGTGCCAGCAGTTACTCTAACGGCTATGGCTACACCTTC.